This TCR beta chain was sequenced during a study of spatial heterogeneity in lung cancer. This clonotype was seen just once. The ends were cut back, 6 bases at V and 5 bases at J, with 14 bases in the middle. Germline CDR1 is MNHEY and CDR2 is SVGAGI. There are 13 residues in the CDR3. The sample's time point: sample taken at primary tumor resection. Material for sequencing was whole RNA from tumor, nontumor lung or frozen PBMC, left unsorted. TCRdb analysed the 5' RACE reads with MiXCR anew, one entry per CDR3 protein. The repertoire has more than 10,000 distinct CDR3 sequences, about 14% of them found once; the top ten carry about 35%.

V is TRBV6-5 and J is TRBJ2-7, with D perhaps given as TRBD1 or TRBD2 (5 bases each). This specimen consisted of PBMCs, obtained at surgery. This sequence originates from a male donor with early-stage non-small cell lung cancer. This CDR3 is CASSPSGTNEQYF. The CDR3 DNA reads TGTGCCAGCAGCCCCTCAGGGACCAACGAGCAGTACTTC.